One T cell receptor (beta chain) is described in this entry. What it binds is unknown. The repertoire was sequenced with immunoSEQ multiplex PCR; TCRdb's copy has only in-frame clones and lacks some. The table has about 1.1 million clones, 75% to 80% seen once; the top ten hold 0.55% to 0.7%. Memory CD4+ cells were the fraction left after CD45RA+ naive selection. CDR1 and CDR2 from the germline V gene are SGHKS and YYEKEE (reference sequence). The CDR3 is made up of 16 amino acids. Between the trimmed V and J ends, which lost 4 bases and 6 bases, there was a span of 19 bases. These data come from a study of shared clonotypes between healthy human individuals. Findings and limits, study-wide: The donor pool, a small one, limited the genetic and exposure-history diversity represented. Depth was large, yet rarefaction showed that sorted-subset sequencing was incomplete. Against clonotypes common to all four donors, non-shared ones had lower generation probabilities.

The receptor's source is a man between 18 and 29 years old in good health. Some clones in this sample may be carry-over from other donors' samples. Sequences were obtained from memory CD4+ T cells from PBMCs. The subset here: CD45RA-negative fraction. This chain links TRBV5-5 with TRBJ1-4; a possible D gene is TRBD1 (5 bases). The CDR3 region is CASSRVFGGADEKLFF. The DNA of the CDR3 is TGTGCCAGCAGCCGCGTTTTTGGGGGTGCGGATGAAAAACTGTTTTTT.